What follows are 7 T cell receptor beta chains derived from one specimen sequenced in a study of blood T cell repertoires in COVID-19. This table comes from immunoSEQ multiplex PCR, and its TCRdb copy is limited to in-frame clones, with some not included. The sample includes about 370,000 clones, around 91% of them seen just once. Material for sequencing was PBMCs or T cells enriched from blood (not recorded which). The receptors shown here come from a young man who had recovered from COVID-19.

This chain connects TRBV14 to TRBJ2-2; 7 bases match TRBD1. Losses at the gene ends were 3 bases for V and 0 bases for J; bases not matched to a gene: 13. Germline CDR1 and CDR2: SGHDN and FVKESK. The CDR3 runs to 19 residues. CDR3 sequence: CASSHRLLVGQTNTGELFF. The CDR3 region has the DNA TGTGCCAGCAGCCATCGCCTCCTGGTGGGACAGACGAACACCGGGGAGCTGTTTTTT.

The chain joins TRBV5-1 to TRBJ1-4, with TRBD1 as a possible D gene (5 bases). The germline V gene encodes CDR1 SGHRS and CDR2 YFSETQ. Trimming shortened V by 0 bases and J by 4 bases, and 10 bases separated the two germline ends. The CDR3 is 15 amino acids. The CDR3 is CASSLAGQGNEKLFF. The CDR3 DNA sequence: TGCGCCAGCAGCTTGGCAGGTCAGGGTAATGAAAAACTGTTTTTT.

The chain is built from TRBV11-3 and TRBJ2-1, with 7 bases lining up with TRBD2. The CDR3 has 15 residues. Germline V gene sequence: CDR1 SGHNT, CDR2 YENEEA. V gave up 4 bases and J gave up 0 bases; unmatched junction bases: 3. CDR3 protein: CASSSGGSSYNEQFF. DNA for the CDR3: TGTGCCAGCAGCTCCGGGGGGAGCTCCTACAATGAGCAGTTCTTC.

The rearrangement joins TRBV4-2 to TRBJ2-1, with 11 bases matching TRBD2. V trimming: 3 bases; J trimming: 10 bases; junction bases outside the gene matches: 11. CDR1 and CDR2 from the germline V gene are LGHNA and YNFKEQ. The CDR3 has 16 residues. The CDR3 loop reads CASSQTGTSGVREQFF. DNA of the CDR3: TGTGCCAGCAGCCAGACCGGGACTAGCGGCGTTAGGGAGCAGTTCTTC.

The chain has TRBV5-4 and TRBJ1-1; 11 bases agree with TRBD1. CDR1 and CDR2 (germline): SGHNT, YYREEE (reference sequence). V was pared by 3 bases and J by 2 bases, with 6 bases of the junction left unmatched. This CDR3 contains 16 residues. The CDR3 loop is CASSWGQGVYNTEAFF. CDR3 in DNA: TGTGCCAGCAGCTGGGGACAGGGGGTTTACAACACTGAAGCTTTCTTT.

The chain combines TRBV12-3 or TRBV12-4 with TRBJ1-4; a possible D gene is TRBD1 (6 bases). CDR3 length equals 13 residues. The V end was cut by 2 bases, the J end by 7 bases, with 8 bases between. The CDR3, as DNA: TGTGCCAGCAGTTTACGGACAGCTGAAAAACTGTTTTTT. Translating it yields CASSLRTAEKLFF.

The CDR3 nucleotides are TGTGCCAGCAGCCCTCGGACGGCGGGAATGGAGACCCAGTACTTC. Its translation is CASSPRTAGMETQYF. This sequence joins TRBV5-4 and TRBJ2-5, with D maybe TRBD2 (6 bases). Trimming removed 4 bases from V and 5 bases from J, with 18 bases in between. CDR3 length: 15 residues. Germline V gene lookup returns CDR1 SGHNT and CDR2 YYREEE (reference sequence).